Sequencing of this T cell receptor beta chain was carried out in a study of blood T cell repertoires in COVID-19. Study-wide background: The study drew acute and convalescent COVID-19 samples from the United States, Italy and Spain. T cells, B-cell-depleted T cells, or PBMCs supplied cDNA or gDNA.

V shed 4 bases, J shed 7 bases, and the junction held 5 bases outside the gene matches. The CDR3 extends over 13 amino acids. CDR1 and CDR2 from the germline V gene are MNHEY and SVGAGI. This clone was found once. Authors' analysis steps: Reference gene primer amplification yielded estimated nucleated cell counts. The assay was immunoSEQ multiplex PCR, and TCRdb's table has in-frame clones only and misses some. V, J and clone size are taken as reported in that table, and D and trimming were inferred from the DNA itself. The table records about 26,000 clones, about 90% of them present only once. The V and J genes are TRBV6-5 and TRBJ1-2, with 8 bases identical to TRBD1. The TCR comes from a human donor in a cohort sampled during active COVID-19. The sequencing sample was made of peripheral blood. This chain's CDR3 is CASSSVQGGGYTF. DNA for the CDR3: TGTGCCAGCAGTTCCGTACAGGGGGGTGGCTACACCTTC.